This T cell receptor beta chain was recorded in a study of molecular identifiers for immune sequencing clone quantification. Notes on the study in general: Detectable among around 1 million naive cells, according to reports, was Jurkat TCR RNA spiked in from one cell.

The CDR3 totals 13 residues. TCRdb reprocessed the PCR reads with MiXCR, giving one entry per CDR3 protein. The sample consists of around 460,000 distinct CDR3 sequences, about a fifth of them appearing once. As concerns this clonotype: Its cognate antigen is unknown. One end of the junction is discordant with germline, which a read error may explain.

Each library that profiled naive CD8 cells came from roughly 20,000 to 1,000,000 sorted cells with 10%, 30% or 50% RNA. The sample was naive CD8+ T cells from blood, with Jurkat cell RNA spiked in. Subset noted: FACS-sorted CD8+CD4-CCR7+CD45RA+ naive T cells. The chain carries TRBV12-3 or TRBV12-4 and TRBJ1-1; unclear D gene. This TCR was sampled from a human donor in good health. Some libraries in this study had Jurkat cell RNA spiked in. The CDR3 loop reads CASGLALRSEAFF. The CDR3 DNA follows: TGTGCCAGCGGTTTAGCGCTGAGGTCTGAAGCTTTCTTT.